The 23 T cell receptor beta chains given below trace back to one sample, sequenced in a study of regulatory T cells in long-lasting Graves disease. Building of the TCR beta libraries involved iRepertoire HTBI primers and Arm-PCR of CDR3 regions. One entry per CDR3 protein, called by TCRdb with MiXCR from the multiplex PCR reads. Of about 530,000 distinct CDR3 sequences listed, 15% to 20% are singletons. Time point denoted: newly diagnosed GD, antithyroid drugs for less than 3 months. PBMC RNA served as the TCR library source. The data were also submitted as part of a second study, on T cells in Graves' hyperthyroidism and ophthalmopathy.

The sample was peripheral blood mononuclear cells (PBMCs), taken at new diagnosis, from a patient treated with antithyroid drugs. All receptors derive from a woman aged 35-65 years with Graves disease.

This clonotype was detected only a few times. The chain links TRBV7-8 to TRBJ2-1; 11 bases map to TRBD2. The CDR3 covers 15 residues. Germline trimming cut 11 bases from V and 7 bases from J; bases unmatched to any gene: 13. From germline, CDR1 is SGHVS and CDR2 FQNEAQ. The CDR3 coding sequence is TGTGCCGACACTCCCATAGCGGGGGGGCCGAATGAGCAGTTCTTC. The encoded protein is CADTPIAGGPNEQFF.

This clonotype was counted at least ten times. The chain employs TRBV7-9 and TRBJ1-5; no firm D call. The CDR3 has 12 residues. From germline, CDR1 is SEHNR and CDR2 FQNEAQ (reference sequence). The V and J ends lost 5 bases and 7 bases respectively, with 9 bases between them. This CDR3 reads CASSLGQQPQHF. The CDR3 nucleotides read TGTGCCAGCAGCCTCGGCCAACAGCCCCAGCATTTT.

This clonotype showed up just a few times. This CDR3 is CASSLSTGGSEKLFF. The CDR3 nucleotides read TGTGCCAGCAGCTTATCTACAGGGGGCAGTGAAAAACTGTTTTTT. The chain joins TRBV7-9 to TRBJ1-4; 9 bases line up with TRBD1. Germline V gene data show CDR1 as SEHNR and CDR2 as FQNEAQ (reference sequence). This CDR3 has 15 residues. After removal of 2 bases from V and 7 bases from J, the junction contained 5 bases not matched to a gene.

On this clonotype: With a much larger clone just one base away, this may be a read error. The CDR3 region is CAISEGGSGNTIYF. In DNA form, the CDR3 reads TGTGCCATCAGTGAAGGGGGCTCTGGAAACACCATATATTTT. V is TRBV10-3 and J is TRBJ1-3; a possible D gene is TRBD1 (6 bases). V was pared by 3 bases and J by 0 bases, with 6 bases between. Germline CDR1 and CDR2: ENHRY and SYGVKD. CDR3 length: 14 residues.

This clonotype has at least ten counts. The chain couples TRBV27 to TRBJ1-1; D gene ambiguous. This CDR3 contains 15 residues. CDR1 MNHEY and CDR2 SMNVEV come from the germline V gene (reference sequence). With 6 bases removed from V and 2 bases from J, the gap between germline ends came to 16 bases. CDR3 in amino acids: CASSLTSPGNTEAFF. In DNA form, the CDR3 reads TGTGCCAGCAGCTTAACATCCCCCGGCAACACTGAAGCTTTCTTT.

This rearrangement joins TRBV27 to TRBJ1-2, with 11 bases identical to TRBD1. CDR1 is MNHEY, CDR2 SMNVEV, per germline (reference sequence). The CDR3 contains 15 residues. V dropped 6 bases and J dropped 0; count of bases not matched to a gene: 3. The CDR3 nucleotides are TGTGCCAGCAGGGGGACAGGGGGGACTAACTATGGCTACACCTTC. It is translated as CASRGTGGTNYGYTF.

The rearrangement uses TRBV10-3 and TRBJ1-2; D remains ambiguous. Germline-derived CDR1 and CDR2 are ENHRY and SYGVKD. V was shortened by 6 bases and J by 7 bases, with 12 bases between the two germline ends. This CDR3 spans 12 amino acids. For the CDR3, the DNA is TGTGCCATCAGCCCGGAGGCGGGTGGCTACACCTTC. Amino acid sequence: CAISPEAGGYTF.

This clonotype was counted many times. The chain is built from TRBV3-1 and TRBJ2-7; 8 bases match TRBD2. The CDR3 extends over 15 amino acids. V gave up 4 bases and J gave up 5 bases; unmatched junction bases: 10. The germline CDR1 and CDR2 sequences are LGHDT and YNNKEL (reference sequence). The CDR3 region is CASSLQTGTRHEQYF. As DNA, the CDR3 is TGTGCCAGCAGCCTCCAAACCGGGACTAGGCACGAGCAGTACTTC.

This clonotype was recorded a few times. The V call is TRBV24-1, the J call TRBJ1-2, with TRBD1 as a possible D gene (5 bases). The CDR3 length is 13 residues. The germline CDR1 and CDR2 sequences are KGHDR and SFDVKD. Trimming left V 0 bases short and J 4 bases short, with 5 bases between. As DNA, the CDR3 is TGTGCCACCAGTGATTTGCAGGGCTATGGCTACACCTTC. Protein: CATSDLQGYGYTF.

J is TRBJ2-7 and V is TRBV19, with a weak D call TRBD1 (6 bases). Germline loops: CDR1 LNHDA, CDR2 SQIVND (reference sequence). This CDR3 spans 14 amino acids. The V gene lost 3 bases and the J gene lost 5 bases, with 14 bases spanning the gap. This CDR3 is CASSMGQGRHEQYF. The CDR3 nucleotides read TGTGCCAGTAGTATGGGGCAGGGGAGACACGAGCAGTACTTC.

This clonotype was counted only a few times. V gene TRBV5-4 combines with J gene TRBJ2-5, with TRBD2 matching over 7 bases. Germline V lookup: CDR1 SGHNT, CDR2 YYREEE (reference sequence). This CDR3 comprises 19 residues. Losses at the gene ends were 3 bases for V and 3 bases for J; bases not matched to a gene: 20. CDR3 sequence (DNA): TGTGCCAGCAGCTCGACACGGGCCCGTCTAGCGGACCCCAAAGAGACCCAGTACTTC. This codes for CASSSTRARLADPKETQYF.

The chain uses TRBV6-5 and TRBJ2-7, with D possibly being TRBD1 or TRBD2 (5 bases each). This CDR3 is built from 18 residues. Germline V gene lookup returns CDR1 MNHEY and CDR2 SVGAGI. Between the trimmed V and J ends, which lost 4 bases and 4 bases, there was a span of 26 bases. The CDR3 here is CASSSLSVGQGVGYEQYF. The CDR3, as DNA: TGTGCCAGCAGTTCCCTATCGGTTGGGCAGGGAGTGGGGTACGAGCAGTACTTC.

This clonotype has at least ten counts. This chain uses TRBV20-1 with TRBJ2-1; no clear D. The CDR3 sequence is 13 residues long. Germline V CDR1 and CDR2: DFQATT, SNEGSKA (reference sequence). V was cut by 0 bases and J by 4 bases, with 7 bases left in between. The CDR3 sequence is CSARDGLYNEQFF. In DNA, the CDR3 is TGCAGTGCTAGAGATGGTCTTTACAATGAGCAGTTCTTC.

The rearrangement uses TRBV20-1 and TRBJ2-3; 9 bases are a match to TRBD2. CDR1 and CDR2 (germline): DFQATT, SNEGSKA (reference sequence). The trim removed 2 bases at V and 4 bases at J, leaving 16 bases unmatched. CDR3 size: 18 residues. CDR3 nucleotides: TGCAGTGCTAGAAATTATTTGGCGGGGGGGCCGTGGGCAGATACGCAGTATTTT. Amino acids: CSARNYLAGGPWADTQYF.

This clonotype was picked up many times. This chain uses TRBV5-5 with TRBJ2-1, with TRBD2 as a possible D gene (5 bases). The J call could be wrong; TRBJ2-5 is a better fit for the DNA end. In germline, CDR1 is SGHKS, CDR2 YYEKEE (reference sequence). The CDR3 is made up of 15 amino acids. The CDR3 region is CASSTRTPAGETQYF. CDR3 bases: TGTGCCAGCAGCACCCGGACGCCGGCGGGAGAGACCCAGTACTTC.

This clonotype was seen a few times. The gene calls are TRBV12-3 or TRBV12-4 and TRBJ2-1, with D possibly TRBD2 on 6 matching bases. Trimming removed 3 bases from V and 8 bases from J, with 17 bases in between. The CDR3 totals 15 residues. The CDR3 nucleotides read TGTGCCAGCAGTTTCGCTAGCGCGCCTTTGGATGAGCAGTTCTTC. Its protein product is CASSFASAPLDEQFF.

This clonotype was seen a few times. This rearrangement joins TRBV10-2 to TRBJ2-2; no reliable D call. Germline CDR1 WSHSY, CDR2 SAAADI. The CDR3 length is 14 residues. V was cut by 2 bases and J by 5 bases, with 9 bases left in between. The CDR3 sequence is CASSENGVTGELFF. The CDR3, as DNA: TGCGCCAGCAGTGAGAACGGAGTGACCGGGGAGCTGTTTTTT.

This chain joins TRBV6-1 and TRBJ1-1; D not resolved. This CDR3 has 11 amino acids. The germline V gene has CDR1 MNHNS and CDR2 SASEGT. The V gene lost 7 bases and the J gene lost 8 bases, with 11 bases spanning the gap. CDR3 protein: CASTREREAFF. DNA for the CDR3: TGTGCCAGCACCCGCGAACGGGAAGCTTTCTTT.

This clonotype was counted a few times. The V and J genes are TRBV11-2 and TRBJ1-4; the D is unclear. This CDR3 has 14 amino acids. V gave up 4 bases and J gave up 0 bases, with 6 bases separating them. CDR1 and CDR2 (germline): SGHAT, FQNNGV. Here the CDR3 reads CASSSDPTNEKLFF. CDR3 sequence (DNA): TGTGCCAGCAGCTCTGATCCAACTAATGAAAAACTGTTTTTT.

At least ten counts were recorded for this clonotype. The chain employs TRBV2 and TRBJ2-1; D not certain. The germline V and J ends were trimmed by 3 bases and 7 bases, with 1 base remaining between them. The CDR3 loop spans 10 amino acids. The germline CDR1 and CDR2 sequences are SNHLY and FYNNEI. DNA of the CDR3: TGTGCCAGCAGTGAGAATGAGCAGTTCTTC. It specifies CASSENEQFF.

This sequence joins TRBV15 and TRBJ1-2; TRBD1 aligns across 10 bases. The CDR3 is 16 residues long. V lost 1 base and J lost 4; bases outside the gene matches: 6. The germline V gene encodes CDR1 LNHNV and CDR2 YYDKDF (reference sequence). The CDR3, as DNA: TGTGCCACCAGCAGAGCCCCGGGACAGGGGACCTATGGCTACACCTTC. As protein: CATSRAPGQGTYGYTF.

This clonotype showed up many times. V usage is TRBV28 and J usage is TRBJ2-2; 8 bases align to TRBD2. The germline V gene encodes CDR1 MDHEN and CDR2 SYDVKM. This CDR3 comprises 16 residues. After removal of 7 bases from V and 0 bases from J, the junction contained 7 bases not matched to a gene. The CDR3 region is CASTRVAGSNTGELFF. The CDR3 DNA reads as TGTGCCAGCACCCGTGTAGCGGGATCGAACACCGGGGAGCTGTTTTTT.

The V and J genes are TRBV19 and TRBJ1-5; D not certain. V was shortened by 0 bases and J by 6 bases, with 6 bases between the two germline ends. CDR3 length equals 13 residues. CDR1 is LNHDA and CDR2 is SQIVND in the germline V gene (reference sequence). The CDR3 is CASSIDRSQPQHF. For the CDR3, the DNA is TGTGCCAGTAGTATAGATCGGTCTCAGCCCCAGCATTTT.